These 18 T cell receptor beta chains share one sample of origin, sequenced in a study of blood T cell repertoires in COVID-19. The table came from immunoSEQ multiplex PCR; TCRdb's copy has only in-frame clones and leaves some out. The sample carries fewer than 250,000 clones, around nine tenths recorded once. Sequenced sample: peripheral blood. These receptors all stem from a woman aged 55-75 years with acute or convalescent COVID-19.

V is TRBV6-5 and J is TRBJ2-7; a possible D gene is TRBD2 (6 bases). The CDR3 runs to 15 residues. Germline V lookup: CDR1 MNHEY, CDR2 SVGAGI. Between the trimmed V and J ends, which lost 7 bases and 0 bases, there was a span of 16 bases. CDR3 nucleotides: TGTGCCAGCACCTACGGGAGAGGAAGCTCCTACGAGCAGTACTTC. This gives the protein CASTYGRGSSYEQYF.

This clone appeared once. The rearrangement uses TRBV18 and TRBJ1-3; TRBD1 aligns across 8 bases. Germline CDR1 KGHSH, CDR2 LQKENI. Germline trimming cut 3 bases from V and 4 bases from J; bases unmatched to any gene: 8. The CDR3 sequence is 16 residues long. The CDR3, as DNA: TGTGCCAGCTCACCGGTTGGACAGGGCCGAGGAAACACCATATATTTT. This codes for CASSPVGQGRGNTIYF.

For the CDR3, the DNA is TGTGCCAGCAGCTTGGGTTATAGGGGGCCGTTATCCTACGAGCAGTACTTC. It yields the protein CASSLGYRGPLSYEQYF. The genes are TRBV5-6 and TRBJ2-7; 7 nucleotides align to TRBD1. The CDR3 runs to 17 residues. V lost 0 bases and J lost 1; bases outside the gene matches: 10. CDR1 and CDR2 from the germline V gene are SGHDT and YYEEEE.

The rearrangement joins TRBV2 to TRBJ2-3, with D possibly TRBD1 on 6 matching bases. Germline lookup yields CDR1 SNHLY and CDR2 FYNNEI. V lost 5 bases to trimming and J lost 0 bases, with 9 bases between them. The CDR3 runs 14 residues. CDR3 loop: CASSRQGSTDTQYF. CDR3 nucleotides: TGTGCCAGCAGTCGCCAGGGGAGCACAGATACGCAGTATTTT.

For this clone: Germline is not matched at one junction end, which may reflect a read error. CDR3 DNA sequence: TGTGCCAGCAGCTTTGGGACAGCTTATATCCCCCGTTTC. Translating gives CASSFGTAYIPRF. This chain links TRBV5-6 with TRBJ1-2; 7 positions match TRBD1. This CDR3 has 13 amino acids. From germline, CDR1 is SGHDT and CDR2 YYEEEE.

The chain combines TRBV6-5 with TRBJ2-5; 7 bases are shared with TRBD1. Germline CDR1 is MNHEY and CDR2 is SVGAGI. V was clipped by 2 bases and J by 2 bases; unmatched bases: 2. The CDR3 length is 14 residues. In DNA, the CDR3 is TGTGCCAGCAGTTACGGGACAGCTCAAGAGACCCAGTACTTC. Its translation is CASSYGTAQETQYF.

This clone was picked up one time. The V call is TRBV9, the J call TRBJ1-2; D possibly corresponds to TRBD1 (6 bases). The V gene lost 0 bases and the J gene lost 4 bases, with 13 bases spanning the gap. This CDR3 has 15 residues. Germline values: CDR1 SGDLS, CDR2 YYNGEE. This CDR3 reads CASSVGVGGSYGYTF. The DNA for the CDR3 is TGTGCCAGCAGCGTAGGGGTAGGGGGTAGCTATGGCTACACCTTC.

This clone showed up just once. The chain has TRBV25-1 and TRBJ1-1; 8 nucleotides align to TRBD1. V dropped 2 bases and J dropped 1; count of bases not matched to a gene: 3. CDR1 and CDR2 (germline): MGHDK, SYGVNS. The CDR3 runs to 15 residues. The DNA of the CDR3 is TGTGCCAGCAGTGAACTCACAGGGGGGAACACTGAAGCTTTCTTT. It specifies CASSELTGGNTEAFF.

V usage is TRBV5-1 and J usage is TRBJ2-7; perhaps TRBD2 as D (6 bases). Trimming removed 5 bases at V and 0 bases at J, with 12 bases between. The CDR3 runs 14 residues. Looked up from germline, CDR1 is SGHRS and CDR2 is YFSETQ. CDR3 sequence reads: CASREGSTSYEQYF. CDR3 nucleotide sequence: TGCGCCAGCAGGGAGGGTTCGACCTCCTACGAGCAGTACTTC.

The chain is built from TRBV6-5 and TRBJ2-7; D ambiguous. From germline, CDR1 is MNHEY and CDR2 SVGAGI. The CDR3 extends over 13 amino acids. Trimming stripped 6 bases from V and 1 base from J, with 10 bases between. In nucleotides, the CDR3 is TGTGCCAGCAGGCCCTCTAGGTCCTACGAGCAGTACTTC. As protein: CASRPSRSYEQYF.

This clone was picked up one time. The junction shows a germline mismatch at one end, possibly a read error. V gene TRBV18 combines with J gene TRBJ1-1, with a weak D call TRBD1 (6 bases). This CDR3 comprises 14 residues. Germline lookup yields CDR1 KGHSH and CDR2 LQKENI. CDR3 DNA: TGTGCCAGCTCTCCACTACGTGGGGGCGCTGAAGCTTTCTTT. Translation: CASSPLRGGAEAFF. Full variable domain (missing parts from reference TRBV18 and TRBJ1-1): NAGVMQNPRHLVRRRGQEARLRCSPMKGHSHVYWYRQLPEEGLKFMVYLQKENIIDESGMPKERFSAEFPKEGPSILRIQQVVRGDSAAYFCASSPLRGGAEAFFGQGTRLTVV.

The chain links TRBV7-2 to TRBJ2-7; a weak D match, TRBD1 (5 bases). The V and J ends lost 5 bases and 0 bases respectively, with 14 bases between them. The length of the CDR3 is 15 residues. Looked up from germline, CDR1 is SGHTA and CDR2 is FQGNSA. The chain's CDR3 is CASSPRQSLSYEQYF. The CDR3 nucleotides read TGTGCCAGCAGCCCCCGACAGAGCCTCTCCTACGAGCAGTACTTC. Based on the CDR3 plus reference TRBV7-2 and TRBJ2-7, the full variable domain is GAGVSQSPSNKVTEKGKDVELRCDPISGHTALYWYRQSLGQGLEFLIYFQGNSAPDKSGLPSDRFSAERTGGSVSTLTIQRTQQEDSAVYLCASSPRQSLSYEQYFGPGTRLTVT.

This chain links TRBV5-8 with TRBJ1-6; perhaps TRBD1 as D (5 bases). This CDR3 is built from 15 residues. CDR1 and CDR2 from the germline V gene are SGHTS and YDEGEE. Trimming shortened V by 2 bases and J by 5 bases, and 11 bases separated the two germline ends. The CDR3 is CASSLWGVDNSPLHF. DNA for the CDR3: TGTGCCAGCAGCTTATGGGGGGTAGATAATTCACCCCTCCACTTT.

The V gene is TRBV2, the J gene TRBJ1-3; D may be TRBD1 (6 bases). V was cut by 6 bases and J by 0 bases, with 12 bases left in between. The CDR3 length is 15 residues. The germline CDR1 and CDR2 sequences are SNHLY and FYNNEI. DNA for the CDR3: TGTGCCAGCAGCAAGGACAGCAACTCTGGAAACACCATATATTTT. This encodes CASSKDSNSGNTIYF.

The chain combines TRBV19 with TRBJ2-7; D gene unclear. Trimming shortened V by 1 base and J by 0 bases, and 4 bases separated the two germline ends. The CDR3 is made up of 13 amino acids. The germline gives CDR1 LNHDA, CDR2 SQIVND (reference sequence). This chain's CDR3 is CASSIVLSYEQYF. The CDR3 nucleotides read TGTGCCAGTAGTATAGTTCTCTCCTACGAGCAGTACTTC.

V and J are TRBV18 and TRBJ2-7; 7 nucleotides match TRBD2. Germline values: CDR1 KGHSH, CDR2 LQKENI. V lost 3 bases and J lost 3; bases outside the gene matches: 8. The CDR3 length is 15 residues. CDR3 protein: CASSPPGLADYEQYF. The CDR3 nucleotides read TGTGCCAGCTCACCGCCCGGCCTAGCGGACTACGAGCAGTACTTC.

The chain employs TRBV27 and TRBJ2-1, with 12 bases identical to TRBD2. Germline assignment: CDR1 MNHEY and CDR2 SMNVEV (reference sequence). V shed 7 bases and J 4 bases; nucleotides not matched to a gene: 2. This CDR3 has 14 amino acids. The CDR3 reads CASKTSGGYNEQFF. CDR3 nucleotide sequence: TGTGCCAGCAAAACTAGCGGGGGGTACAATGAGCAGTTCTTC.

The chain has TRBV7-9 and TRBJ1-2; weak D call: TRBD1 (6 bases). The CDR3 sequence is 13 residues long. Germline V CDR1 and CDR2: SEHNR, FQNEAQ (reference sequence). V was clipped by 3 bases and J by 8 bases, with 13 bases between them. This CDR3 is CASSFSGDDGYTF. The CDR3 bases are TGTGCCAGCAGCTTTTCAGGGGACGACGGCTACACCTTC.